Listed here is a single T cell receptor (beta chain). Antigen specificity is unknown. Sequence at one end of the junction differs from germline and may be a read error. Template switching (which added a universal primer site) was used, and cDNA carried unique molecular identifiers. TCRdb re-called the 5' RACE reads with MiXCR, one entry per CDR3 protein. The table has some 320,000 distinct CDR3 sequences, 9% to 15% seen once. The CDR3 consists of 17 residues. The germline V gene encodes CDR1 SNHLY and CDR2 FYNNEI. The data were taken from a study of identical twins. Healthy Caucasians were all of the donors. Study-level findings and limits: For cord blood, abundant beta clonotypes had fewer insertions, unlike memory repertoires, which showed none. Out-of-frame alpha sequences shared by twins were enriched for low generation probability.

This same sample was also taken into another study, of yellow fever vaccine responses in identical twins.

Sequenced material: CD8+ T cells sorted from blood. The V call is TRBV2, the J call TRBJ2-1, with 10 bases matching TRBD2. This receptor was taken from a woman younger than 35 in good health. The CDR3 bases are TGTACCAGCAGTTTCCTTCTCGGACTAGCGGCATACAATGAGCAGTTCTTC. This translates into CTSSFLLGLAAYNEQFF.